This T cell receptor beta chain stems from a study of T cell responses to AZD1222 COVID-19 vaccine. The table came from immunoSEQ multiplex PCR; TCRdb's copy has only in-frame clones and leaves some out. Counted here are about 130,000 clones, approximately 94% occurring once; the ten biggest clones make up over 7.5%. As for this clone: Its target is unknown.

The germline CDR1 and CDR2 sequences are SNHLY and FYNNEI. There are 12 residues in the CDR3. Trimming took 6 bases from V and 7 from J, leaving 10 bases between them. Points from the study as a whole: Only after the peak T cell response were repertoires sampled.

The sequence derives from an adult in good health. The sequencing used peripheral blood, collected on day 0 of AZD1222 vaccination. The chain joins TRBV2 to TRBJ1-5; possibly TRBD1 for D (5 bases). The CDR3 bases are TGTGCCAGCAGATTCAGGGACCAGCCCCAGCATTTT. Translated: CASRFRDQPQHF.